The 29 T cell receptor beta chains presented below share a single source sample, sequenced in a study of T cells after yellow fever vaccination. TCRdb passed the 5' RACE reads through MiXCR, listing each CDR3 protein once. The sample shows roughly 62,000 distinct CDR3 sequences, around 6.9% of them seen only once. Material: CD8+ T cells sorted from PBMCs, obtained on the day of the first yellow fever vaccination. All receptors derive from a man between 18 and 35 years old who received the YFV17D yellow fever vaccine.

Only a few counts were recorded for this clonotype. The J gene is TRBJ2-3, the V gene TRBV7-6; 11 bases fit TRBD1. V lost 6 bases to trimming and J lost 4 bases; unmatched junction nucleotides: 6. The CDR3 runs 15 residues. Germline V lookup: CDR1 SGHVS, CDR2 FNYEAQ. In DNA, the CDR3 is TGTGCCAGCAGTACTCCGGGACAGGGGGCAGATACGCAGTATTTT. It translates to CASSTPGQGADTQYF.

This chain links TRBV20-1 with TRBJ1-6, with D unclear. The germline V gene encodes CDR1 DFQATT and CDR2 SNEGSKA (reference sequence). The CDR3 covers 17 residues. Trimming took 0 bases from V and 0 from J, leaving 12 bases between them. DNA of the CDR3: TGCAGTGCTAGAGACGTGGGCGCGAGCTCCTATAATTCACCCCTCCACTTT. Amino acids: CSARDVGASSYNSPLHF.

This clonotype counts as large. The chain employs TRBV25-1 and TRBJ2-1; D gene ambiguous. Germline V lookup: CDR1 MGHDK, CDR2 SYGVNS. Deletions cut 5 bases from V and 3 bases from J, with 11 bases between. The CDR3 sequence is 14 residues long. The DNA for the CDR3 is TGTGCCAGCAGTCAGTCCGACTTCTACAATGAGCAGTTCTTC. Amino acid sequence: CASSQSDFYNEQFF.

This clonotype was seen repeatedly, ten times or more. V gene TRBV20-1 combines with J gene TRBJ2-7, with 8 bases identical to TRBD1. In germline, CDR1 is DFQATT, CDR2 SNEGSKA (reference sequence). This CDR3 has 15 amino acids. J lost 2 bases, V lost 2 bases, and 8 bases had no gene match. In DNA form, the CDR3 reads TGCAGTGCTAGACGGACGGGACAGGAGACCTACGAGCAGTACGTC. The encoded protein is CSARRTGQETYEQYV.

The gene calls are TRBV11-2 and TRBJ2-3; TRBD2 matches 8 bases. The CDR3 sequence is 14 residues long. V lost 4 bases to trimming and J lost 3 bases; unmatched junction nucleotides: 3. Germline CDR1 reads SGHAT; CDR2 reads FQNNGV. As DNA, the CDR3 is TGTGCCAGCAGCTACGGGAGGGGGACAGATACGCAGTATTTT. Translated: CASSYGRGTDTQYF.

This clonotype was counted ten times or more. This sequence joins TRBV4-1 and TRBJ2-1; 8 bases line up with TRBD1. Germline CDR1 reads MGHRA; CDR2 reads YSYEKL. Unmatched junction bases numbered 11, after V lost 4 bases and J lost 12 bases. The CDR3 sequence is 14 residues long. The CDR3 bases are TGCGCCAGCAGCCTCGGACAGGGCCGAACGAGGCAGTTCTTC. This sequence encodes CASSLGQGRTRQFF.

This clonotype was counted ten times or more. The chain uses TRBV29-1 and TRBJ2-7, with 10 bases aligning to TRBD1. The germline CDR1 and CDR2 sequences are SQVTM and ANQGSEA. Losses at the gene ends were 6 bases for V and 3 bases for J; bases not matched to a gene: 8. This CDR3 comprises 14 residues. The CDR3 region has the DNA TGCAGCGTGATTTTTCGGGACAGGGGCTACGAGCAGTACTTC. The encoded protein is CSVIFRDRGYEQYF.

The chain joins TRBV7-2 to TRBJ1-6; D remains ambiguous. The CDR3 is 12 amino acids. Trimming removed 6 bases from V and 7 bases from J, with 7 bases in between. Germline CDR1 SGHTA, CDR2 FQGNSA. This chain's CDR3 is CASRPKNSPLHF. The CDR3 bases are TGTGCCAGCAGGCCAAAAAATTCACCCCTCCACTTT.

This clonotype has ten or more counts. This chain connects TRBV29-1 to TRBJ2-5; the D gene is possibly TRBD2 (6 bases). There are 14 residues in the CDR3. Trimming cost V 3 bases and J 2 bases, with 13 bases left between them. Germline CDR1 reads SQVTM; CDR2 reads ANQGSEA. The CDR3 nucleotides are TGCAGCGTTGACGGGGGATACTTACAAGAGACCCAGTACTTC. It yields the protein CSVDGGYLQETQYF. The complete variable domain, with remaining parts taken from reference TRBV29-1 and TRBJ2-5, reads SAVISQKPSRDICQRGTSLTIQCQVDSQVTMMFWYRQQPGQSLTLIATANQGSEATYESGFVIDKFPISRPNLTFSTLTVSNMSPEDSSIYLCSVDGGYLQETQYFGPGTRLLVL.

This clonotype was observed at least ten times. V usage is TRBV5-1 and J usage is TRBJ2-1, with D possibly TRBD1 on 5 matching bases. This CDR3 region has 13 residues. Germline loops: CDR1 SGHRS, CDR2 YFSETQ. The V end was cut by 4 bases, the J end by 9 bases, with 14 bases between. The CDR3 is CASSIWSGPEQFF. The CDR3 DNA is TGCGCCAGCAGCATATGGTCAGGGCCTGAGCAGTTCTTC.

Remarks on this clonotype: The junction departs from the called germline gene at one end, perhaps through a read error. The gene calls are TRBV4-3 and TRBJ2-7; D is unresolved. CDR1 LGHNA and CDR2 YSLEER come from the germline V gene. This CDR3 contains 14 residues. CDR3 sequence (DNA): TGCGCCGGCAGCCAAGCCGGAAGGCCCTACGAGCAGTACTTC. It encodes CAGSQAGRPYEQYF.

This clonotype has a count of ten or more. This rearrangement joins TRBV29-1 to TRBJ2-1; no firm D call. Looked up from germline, CDR1 is SQVTM and CDR2 is ANQGSEA. Deletions cut 3 bases from V and 2 bases from J, with 11 bases between. This CDR3 region has 14 residues. Written as DNA, the CDR3 is TGCAGCGTTGAGGGGTCAACTGCCTACAATGAGCAGTTCTTC. It encodes CSVEGSTAYNEQFF.

This clonotype came up a few times. This chain links TRBV6-2 or TRBV6-3 with TRBJ2-2; D is ambiguous. Trimming removed 2 bases at V and 0 bases at J, with 7 bases between. Per the germline V gene, CDR1 is MNHEY and CDR2 is SVGEGT. CDR3 length: 15 residues. The CDR3 bases are TGTGCCAGCAGTTACGCAGGAGCGAACACCGGGGAGCTGTTTTTT. Encoded protein: CASSYAGANTGELFF.

This chain connects TRBV15 to TRBJ2-2; D is uncertain. Between the trimmed V and J ends, which lost 5 bases and 4 bases, there was a span of 2 bases. Germline CDR1 and CDR2: LNHNV and YYDKDF (reference sequence). The CDR3 runs 11 residues. The CDR3 here is CATSGTGELFF. CDR3 coding DNA: TGTGCCACCAGCGGCACCGGGGAGCTGTTTTTT.

There are a few counts of this clonotype. The chain employs TRBV6-2 or TRBV6-3 and TRBJ1-2; TRBD1 matches 8 bases. The germline CDR1 and CDR2 sequences are MNHEY and SVGEGT. CDR3 length: 14 residues. V was clipped by 5 bases and J by 6 bases; unmatched bases: 8. In DNA form, the CDR3 reads TGTGCCAGCAGTCAACGACAGGGGCTTGATGGCTACACCTTC. The encoded protein is CASSQRQGLDGYTF.

The J gene is TRBJ2-1, the V gene TRBV12-3 or TRBV12-4; D is undetermined. The CDR3 spans 11 residues. V was shortened by 6 bases and J by 4 bases, with 4 bases between the two germline ends. The CDR3 loop is CASRVYNEQFF. In DNA, the CDR3 is TGTGCCAGCAGGGTATACAATGAGCAGTTCTTC.

This clonotype was detected a few times. The chain links TRBV4-2 to TRBJ2-3; no clear D. The germline CDR1 and CDR2 sequences are LGHNA and YNFKEQ. The CDR3 is 14 amino acids. Trimming stripped 4 bases from V and 0 bases from J, with 8 bases between. The CDR3 loop is CASSPLTSTDTQYF. The CDR3, as DNA: TGTGCCAGCAGCCCTTTGACTAGCACAGATACGCAGTATTTT.

V and J are TRBV19 and TRBJ1-1; perhaps TRBD1 as D (5 bases). V dropped 1 base and J dropped 6 bases, with 6 bases sitting between them. The CDR3 extends over 12 amino acids. In germline, CDR1 is LNHDA, CDR2 SQIVND (reference sequence). The CDR3 is CASSIGGAEAFF. CDR3 DNA: TGTGCCAGTAGTATAGGGGGCGCTGAAGCTTTCTTT.

A few counts support this clonotype. This sequence joins TRBV30 and TRBJ2-1; D not certain. Germline CDR1 reads GTSNPN; CDR2 reads SVGIG (reference sequence). V lost 2 bases, J lost 5 bases, and 7 bases lay in between. The CDR3 is 12 amino acids. The CDR3 region is CAWSPQDNEQFF. In nucleotides, the CDR3 is TGTGCCTGGAGTCCGCAGGACAATGAGCAGTTCTTC.

This clonotype has a handful of counts. CDR3 sequence: CASSSGQKVQPQHF. CDR3 bases: TGTGCCAGCAGCTCCGGACAGAAAGTTCAGCCCCAGCATTTT. The rearrangement links TRBV2 to TRBJ1-5; D may be TRBD1 (6 bases). With 6 bases removed from V and 6 bases from J, the gap between germline ends came to 15 bases. This CDR3 is 14 amino acids long. The germline V gene encodes CDR1 SNHLY and CDR2 FYNNEI.

V usage is TRBV5-5 and J usage is TRBJ2-1, with D unresolved. Germline V gene sequence: CDR1 SGHKS, CDR2 YYEKEE (reference sequence). Trimming removed 4 bases at V and 5 bases at J, with 13 bases between. The CDR3 covers 14 residues. CDR3 sequence reads: CASSPGRRHNEQFF. CDR3 nucleotides: TGTGCCAGCAGCCCCGGGCGCCGGCACAATGAGCAGTTCTTC.

This clonotype was recorded at least ten times. The chain carries TRBV7-6 and TRBJ2-5; 14 nucleotides align to TRBD2. The CDR3 loop spans 17 amino acids. The germline CDR1 and CDR2 sequences are SGHVS and FNYEAQ. V lost 6 bases to trimming and J lost 3 bases; unmatched junction nucleotides: 9. Written as DNA, the CDR3 is TGTGCCAGCAGTCCGGGACTAGCGGGAGATTCAGAAGAGACCCAGTACTTC. It translates to CASSPGLAGDSEETQYF.

This clonotype has more than one count but fewer than ten. The chain couples TRBV30 to TRBJ2-3; D is uncertain. Germline V gives CDR1 GTSNPN, CDR2 SVGIG (reference sequence). V lost 1 base and J lost 2, with 13 bases in between. The CDR3 totals 15 residues. In DNA form, the CDR3 reads TGTGCCTGGAGTGAGCTGCGCGATTCCACAGATACGCAGTATTTT. Translating it yields CAWSELRDSTDTQYF.

The rearrangement uses TRBV5-4 and TRBJ2-5; 11 bases fit TRBD2. The CDR3 is 16 amino acids. Trimming removed 0 bases from V and 1 base from J; junction bases left unmatched: 2. Looked up from germline, CDR1 is SGHNT and CDR2 is YYREEE (reference sequence). CDR3 nucleotides: TGTGCCAGCAGCTTGGTGGGACTAGCGGCCCAAGAGACCCAGTACTTC. As protein: CASSLVGLAAQETQYF.

This clonotype was counted many times. The rearrangement uses TRBV7-9 and TRBJ2-3, with 8 bases that match TRBD1. V dropped 3 bases and J dropped 2; count of bases not matched to a gene: 13. The germline CDR1 and CDR2 sequences are SEHNR and FQNEAQ (reference sequence). This CDR3 is 18 amino acids long. CDR3 sequence: CASSFTPGQGWDTDTQYF. CDR3 sequence (DNA): TGTGCCAGCAGCTTTACCCCTGGACAGGGATGGGACACAGATACGCAGTATTTT.

This clonotype was seen only a few times. The chain joins TRBV27 to TRBJ1-1, with TRBD1 matching over 9 bases. Per the germline V gene, CDR1 is MNHEY and CDR2 is SMNVEV (reference sequence). The CDR3 is 16 residues long. The V gene end was trimmed by 1 base and the J gene end by 3 bases; junction bases not matched to a gene: 6. The CDR3 sequence is CASSLYRGQGDTEAFF. CDR3 in DNA: TGTGCCAGCAGTTTATATCGGGGACAGGGAGACACTGAAGCTTTCTTT.

J is TRBJ2-1 and V is TRBV11-2; weak D call: TRBD1 (5 bases). V lost 6 bases and J 4 bases, leaving 16 bases between the germline ends. CDR1 and CDR2 (germline): SGHAT, FQNNGV. This CDR3 has 15 amino acids. CDR3 loop: CASRNLGRAYNEQFF. CDR3 bases: TGTGCCAGCAGGAATTTGGGCAGGGCTTACAATGAGCAGTTCTTC. The whole variable domain, remainder taken from reference TRBV11-2 and TRBJ2-1, is EAGVAQSPRYKIIEKRQSVAFWCNPISGHATLYWYQQILGQGPKLLIQFQNNGVVDDSQLPKDRFSAERLKGVDSTLKIQPAKLEDSAVYLCASRNLGRAYNEQFFGPGTRLTVL.

As concerns this clonotype: It may be a read error: a sequence one base away is much more abundant. J is TRBJ1-1 and V is TRBV4-1; the D is unclear. Trimming pared 1 base from V and 4 bases from J, leaving 13 bases between. The CDR3 has 15 amino acids. Germline CDR1 is MGHRA and CDR2 is YSYEKL. The CDR3 DNA follows: TGCGCCAGCAGCCAAGCGGTAGAGAGTGGCACTGAAGCTTTCTTT. This translates into CASSQAVESGTEAFF.

This clonotype was observed a few times. The J gene is TRBJ2-1, the V gene TRBV28; the match to TRBD2 covers 12 bases. Germline V gives CDR1 MDHEN, CDR2 SYDVKM. Losses at the gene ends were 4 bases for V and 0 bases for J; bases not matched to a gene: 16. The CDR3 consists of 21 residues. The CDR3 sequence is CASSWLAGGGLGGSSYNEQFF. The CDR3 DNA reads as TGTGCCAGCAGTTGGCTAGCGGGGGGGGGCCTGGGAGGAAGCTCCTACAATGAGCAGTTCTTC.